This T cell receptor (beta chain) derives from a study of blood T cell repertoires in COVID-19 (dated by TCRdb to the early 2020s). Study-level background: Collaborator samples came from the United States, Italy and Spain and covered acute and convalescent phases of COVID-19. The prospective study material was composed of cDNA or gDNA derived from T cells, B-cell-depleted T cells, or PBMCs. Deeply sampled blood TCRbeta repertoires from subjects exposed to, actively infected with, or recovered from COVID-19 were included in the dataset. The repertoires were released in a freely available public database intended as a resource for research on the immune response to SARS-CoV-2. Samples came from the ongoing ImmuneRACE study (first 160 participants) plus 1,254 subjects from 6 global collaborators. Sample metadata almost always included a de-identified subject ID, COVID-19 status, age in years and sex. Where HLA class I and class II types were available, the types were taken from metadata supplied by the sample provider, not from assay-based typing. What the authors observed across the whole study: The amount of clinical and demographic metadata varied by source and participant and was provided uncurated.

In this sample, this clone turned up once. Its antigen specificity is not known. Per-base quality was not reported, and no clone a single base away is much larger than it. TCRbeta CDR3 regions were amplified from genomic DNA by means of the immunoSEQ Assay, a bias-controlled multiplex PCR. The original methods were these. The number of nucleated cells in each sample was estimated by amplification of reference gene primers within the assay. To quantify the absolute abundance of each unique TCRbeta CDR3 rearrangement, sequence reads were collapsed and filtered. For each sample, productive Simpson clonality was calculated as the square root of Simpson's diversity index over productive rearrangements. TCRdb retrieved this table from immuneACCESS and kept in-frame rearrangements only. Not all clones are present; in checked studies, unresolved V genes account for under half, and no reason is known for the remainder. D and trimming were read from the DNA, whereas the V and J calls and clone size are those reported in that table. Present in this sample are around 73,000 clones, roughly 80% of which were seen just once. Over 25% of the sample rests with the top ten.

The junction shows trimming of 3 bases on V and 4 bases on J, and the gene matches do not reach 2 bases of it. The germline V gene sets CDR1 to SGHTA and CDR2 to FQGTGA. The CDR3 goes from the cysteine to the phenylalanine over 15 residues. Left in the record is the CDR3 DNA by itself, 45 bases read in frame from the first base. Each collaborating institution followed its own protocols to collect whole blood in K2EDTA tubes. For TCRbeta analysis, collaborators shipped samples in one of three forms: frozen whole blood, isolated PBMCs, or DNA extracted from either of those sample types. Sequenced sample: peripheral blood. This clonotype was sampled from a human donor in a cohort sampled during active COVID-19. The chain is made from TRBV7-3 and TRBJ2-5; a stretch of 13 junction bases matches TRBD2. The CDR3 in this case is CASSLGLAGPETQYF. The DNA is TGTGCCAGCAGCTTGGGACTAGCGGGGCCAGAGACCCAGTACTTC.